This T cell receptor (beta chain) came from a study of T cells in Graves' hyperthyroidism and ophthalmopathy. Study conclusions and caveats: Most thyroid-expanded clonotypes above 0.001 were also found in blood.

TCR beta CDR3 regions were amplified from RNA transcripts. First-round RT-PCR targeting the TCR CDR3 was performed with the HTBI primer set. A single record per CDR3 protein comes from TCRdb applying MiXCR to the multiplex PCR reads. The table shows roughly 840,000 distinct CDR3 sequences, with roughly 40% occurring only once. Of note for this clonotype: The antigen remains undetermined.

V was cut by 6 bases and J by 0 bases, with 12 bases left in between. The CDR3 loop spans 16 amino acids. The TCR was taken from a man aged 18 to 29 with Graves' hyperthyroidism. Sequencing was carried out using blood. This sequence joins TRBV12-3 or TRBV12-4 and TRBJ1-6, with a possible D match to TRBD1 (5 bases). CDR3 bases: TGTGCCAGCAGCCTTAGACAGCTCTCCTATAATTCACCCCTCCACTTT. This translates into CASSLRQLSYNSPLHF.